These T cell receptor beta chains were read from a single sample in a study of blood T cells in healthy people across ages. Using its own MiXCR run on the 5' RACE reads, TCRdb lists one record per CDR3 protein. The profile shows around 650,000 distinct CDR3 sequences, 32% of them singletons. Material: blood. These receptors all come from a woman of 80 years or more in good health. Both conserved end residues are trimmed from each CDR3. D genes are given only for firm matches. Clone size appears in some rows only: once, few, many, or a class for an expanded clone.

clone size: few; D gene: TRBD1; CDR3 length: 16; J gene: TRBJ1-5; V gene: TRBV28; CDR3 protein: ASSWGTGAPIVNQPQH
clone size: many; D gene: .; CDR3 length: 10; J gene: TRBJ2-7; V gene: TRBV10-3; CDR3 protein: AIRQDSYEQY
clone size: .; D gene: .; CDR3 length: 12; J gene: TRBJ1-1; V gene: TRBV20-1; CDR3 protein: SAFEATASTEAF
clone size: .; D gene: TRBD1; CDR3 length: 13; J gene: TRBJ2-1; V gene: TRBV5-1; CDR3 protein: ASSLGDRAVDEQF
clone size: few; D gene: .; CDR3 length: 12; J gene: TRBJ2-1; V gene: TRBV20-1; CDR3 protein: SARVQTHYNEQF
clone size: many; D gene: TRBD1; CDR3 length: 14; J gene: TRBJ2-7; V gene: TRBV5-1; CDR3 protein: ASSLEGTGTSYEQY
clone size: .; D gene: .; CDR3 length: 12; J gene: .; V gene: TRBV27; CDR3 protein: ASSRTEIGGEQY
clone size: few; D gene: .; CDR3 length: 13; J gene: TRBJ1-1; V gene: TRBV7-2; CDR3 protein: ASSLGAGTNTEAF
clone size: many; D gene: TRBD1; CDR3 length: 13; J gene: TRBJ2-3; V gene: TRBV6-1; CDR3 protein: ASSGGQGHLDTQY
clone size: .; D gene: .; CDR3 length: 13; J gene: TRBJ1-6; V gene: TRBV25-1; CDR3 protein: ASTSPGSGNSHLH
clone size: .; D gene: TRBD2; CDR3 length: 17; J gene: TRBJ2-3; V gene: TRBV12-3/TRBV12-4; CDR3 protein: ASSRDRLAGAVRADTQY
clone size: many; D gene: TRBD1; CDR3 length: 14; J gene: TRBJ1-4; V gene: TRBV5-1; CDR3 protein: ASSLRGRDPNEKLF
clone size: many; D gene: TRBD2; CDR3 length: 11; J gene: TRBJ2-3; V gene: TRBV5-6; CDR3 protein: ASELASVDTQY
clone size: .; D gene: .; CDR3 length: 14; J gene: TRBJ1-6; V gene: TRBV5-5; CDR3 protein: ASSLAGIPSNSPLH
clone size: many; D gene: .; CDR3 length: 13; J gene: TRBJ2-5; V gene: TRBV6-6; CDR3 protein: ASSGAARQQETQY